This T cell receptor beta chain is from a study of shared clonotypes between healthy human individuals. V shed 1 base and J 5 bases; nucleotides not matched to a gene: 8. Germline V gene lookup returns CDR1 MDHEN and CDR2 SYDVKM. The CDR3 length is 16 residues. Clones were read by immunoSEQ multiplex PCR, and TCRdb kept only the in-frame ones, dropping some. Of 2 million to 2.5 million clones listed, about 94% were seen once; the top ten hold less than 0.15%. The V and J genes are TRBV28 and TRBJ2-5, with 9 bases lining up with TRBD1. This clonotype originated in a man aged 18-30 years in good health. Source material: naive CD4+ T cells sorted from blood. The subset: CD45RA+ positively selected. The CDR3 spells CASSLLGTGTLETQYF. The CDR3 DNA reads as TGTGCCAGCAGTTTATTGGGGACAGGGACCTTGGAGACCCAGTACTTC.